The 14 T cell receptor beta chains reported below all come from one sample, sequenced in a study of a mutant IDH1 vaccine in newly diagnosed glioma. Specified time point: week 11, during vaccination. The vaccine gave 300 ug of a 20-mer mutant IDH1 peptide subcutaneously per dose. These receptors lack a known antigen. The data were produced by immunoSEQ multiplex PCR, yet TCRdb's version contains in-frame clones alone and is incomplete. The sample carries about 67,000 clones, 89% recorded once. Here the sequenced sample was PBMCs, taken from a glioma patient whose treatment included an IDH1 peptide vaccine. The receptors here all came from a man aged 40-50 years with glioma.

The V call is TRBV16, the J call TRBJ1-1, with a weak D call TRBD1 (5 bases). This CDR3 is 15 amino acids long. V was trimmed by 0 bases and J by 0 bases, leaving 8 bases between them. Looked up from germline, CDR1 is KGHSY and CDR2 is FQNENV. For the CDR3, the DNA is TGTGCCAGCAGCCAATCTTGGGGACTGAACACTGAAGCTTTCTTT. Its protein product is CASSQSWGLNTEAFF. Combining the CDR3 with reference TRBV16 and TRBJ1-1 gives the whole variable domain GEEVAQTPKHLVRGEGQKAKLYCAPIKGHSYVFWYQQVLKNEFKFLISFQNENVFDETGMPKERFSAKCLPNSPCSLEIQATKLEDSAVYFCASSQSWGLNTEAFFGQGTRLTVV.

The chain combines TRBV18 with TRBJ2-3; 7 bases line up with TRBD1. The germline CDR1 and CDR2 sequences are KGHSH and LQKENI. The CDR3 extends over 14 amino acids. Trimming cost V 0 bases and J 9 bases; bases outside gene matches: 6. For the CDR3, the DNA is TGTGCCAGCTCACCACCGACAGGGAAGAAGACGCAGTATTTT. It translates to CASSPPTGKKTQYF. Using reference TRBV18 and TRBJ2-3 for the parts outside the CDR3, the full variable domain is NAGVMQNPRHLVRRRGQEARLRCSPMKGHSHVYWYRQLPEEGLKFMVYLQKENIIDESGMPKERFSAEFPKEGPSILRIQQVVRGDSAAYFCASSPPTGKKTQYFGPGTRLTVL.

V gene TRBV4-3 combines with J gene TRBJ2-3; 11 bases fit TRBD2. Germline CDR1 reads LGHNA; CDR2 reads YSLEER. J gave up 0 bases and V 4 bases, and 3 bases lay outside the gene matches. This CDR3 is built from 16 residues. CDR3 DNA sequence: TGCGCCAGCAGCCCGGGACTAGCGGCTAGCACAGATACGCAGTATTTT. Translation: CASSPGLAASTDTQYF.

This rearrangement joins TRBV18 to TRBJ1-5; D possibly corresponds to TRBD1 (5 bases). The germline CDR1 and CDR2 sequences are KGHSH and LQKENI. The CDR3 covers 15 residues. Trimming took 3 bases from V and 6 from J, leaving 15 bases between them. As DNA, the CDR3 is TGTGCCAGCTCACCTTCTTGGGGGTCCCGTCAGCCCCAGCATTTT. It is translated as CASSPSWGSRQPQHF.

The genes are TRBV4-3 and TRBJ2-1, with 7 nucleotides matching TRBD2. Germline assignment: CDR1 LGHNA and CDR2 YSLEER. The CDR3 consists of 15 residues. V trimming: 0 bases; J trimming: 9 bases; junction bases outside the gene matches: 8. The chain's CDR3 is CASSQDPSGLGEQFF. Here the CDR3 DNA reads TGCGCCAGCAGCCAAGATCCTAGCGGTCTGGGTGAGCAGTTCTTC.

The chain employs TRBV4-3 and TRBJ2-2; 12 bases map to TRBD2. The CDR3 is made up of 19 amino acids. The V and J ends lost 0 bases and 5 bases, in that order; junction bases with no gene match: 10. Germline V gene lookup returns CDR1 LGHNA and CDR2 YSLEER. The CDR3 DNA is TGCGCCAGCAGCCAAGAAAGACTAGCGGGAGTGCCGCGAACCGGGGAGCTGTTTTTT. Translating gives CASSQERLAGVPRTGELFF.

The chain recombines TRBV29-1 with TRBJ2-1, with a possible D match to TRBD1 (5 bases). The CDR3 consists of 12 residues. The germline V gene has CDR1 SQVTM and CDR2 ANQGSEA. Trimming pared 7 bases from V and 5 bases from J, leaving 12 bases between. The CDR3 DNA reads TGCAGCGGGGGCCCCGGGCACAATGAGCAGTTCTTC. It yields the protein CSGGPGHNEQFF.

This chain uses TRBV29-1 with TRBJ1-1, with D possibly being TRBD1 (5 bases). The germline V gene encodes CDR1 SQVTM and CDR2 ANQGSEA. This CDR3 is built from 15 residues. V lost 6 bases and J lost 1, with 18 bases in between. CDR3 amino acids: CSVIPSGTANTEAFF. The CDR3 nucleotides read TGCAGCGTCATCCCATCCGGGACGGCGAACACTGAAGCTTTCTTT.

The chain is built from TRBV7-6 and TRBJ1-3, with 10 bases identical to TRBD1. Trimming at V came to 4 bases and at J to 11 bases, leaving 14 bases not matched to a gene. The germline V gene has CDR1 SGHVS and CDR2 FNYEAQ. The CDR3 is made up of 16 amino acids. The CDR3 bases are TGTGCCAGCAGCTCGTCGGACAGGGGGACTAAAGGAGCCATATATTTT. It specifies CASSSSDRGTKGAIYF.

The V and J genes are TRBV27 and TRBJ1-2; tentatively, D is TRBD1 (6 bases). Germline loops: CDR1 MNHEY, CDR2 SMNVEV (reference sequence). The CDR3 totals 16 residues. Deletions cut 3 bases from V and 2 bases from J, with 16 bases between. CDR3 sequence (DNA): TGTGCCAGCAGTTTTGGAGGGGGAAGGTCAAACTATGGCTACACCTTC. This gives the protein CASSFGGGRSNYGYTF.

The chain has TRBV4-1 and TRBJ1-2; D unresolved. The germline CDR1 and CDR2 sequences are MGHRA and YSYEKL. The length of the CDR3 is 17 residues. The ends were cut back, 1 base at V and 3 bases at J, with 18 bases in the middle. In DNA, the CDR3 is TGCGCCAGCAGCCAAGTCCCTGGCTTGCGTAAAGACTATGGCTACACCTTC. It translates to CASSQVPGLRKDYGYTF.

CDR3 DNA: TGTGCCAGCAGCTTGCCTATAGCGGGAGGACGGAAGCAGTTCTTC. It is translated as CASSLPIAGGRKQFF. This chain uses TRBV5-4 with TRBJ2-1, with TRBD2 matching 10 bases. The CDR3 totals 15 residues. After removal of 1 base from V and 11 bases from J, the junction contained 9 bases not matched to a gene. Germline V gives CDR1 SGHNT, CDR2 YYREEE (reference sequence).

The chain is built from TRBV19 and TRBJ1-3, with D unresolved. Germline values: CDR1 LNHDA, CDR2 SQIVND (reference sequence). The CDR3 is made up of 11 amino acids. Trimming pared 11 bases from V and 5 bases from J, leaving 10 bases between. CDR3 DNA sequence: TGTGCCGGCTCGCGGAGAAACACCATATATTTT. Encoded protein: CAGSRRNTIYF.

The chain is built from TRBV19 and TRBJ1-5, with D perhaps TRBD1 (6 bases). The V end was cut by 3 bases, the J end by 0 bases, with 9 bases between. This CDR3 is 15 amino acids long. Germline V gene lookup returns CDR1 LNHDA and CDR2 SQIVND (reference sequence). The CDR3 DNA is TGTGCCAGTAGTATCGACAGGAATAGCAATCAGCCCCAGCATTTT. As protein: CASSIDRNSNQPQHF.